These 24 T cell receptor beta chains came from one sample sequenced in a study of OX40 agonist ivuxolimab in advanced cancers. Sequencing was performed with immunoSEQ multiplex PCR; in TCRdb, only in-frame clones are kept and a portion is missing. This table has more than 45,000 clones, over 75% appearing once. Specimen: CD4+ or CD8+ T cells sorted from blood, collected in a trial of the OX40 agonist ivuxolimab. Receptors were obtained from an adult with an advanced solid tumor such as melanoma, head and neck, liver or kidney cancer.

This clone was seen a single time. The chain has TRBV30 and TRBJ2-5; 8 bases line up with TRBD2. Germline values: CDR1 GTSNPN, CDR2 SVGIG (reference sequence). This CDR3 spans 17 amino acids. J was trimmed by 1 base and V by 0 bases; bases with no gene match: 10. The CDR3 protein is CAWSVGQERGLQETQYF. The DNA of the CDR3 is TGTGCCTGGAGTGTGGGGCAAGAGCGGGGGCTCCAAGAGACCCAGTACTTC.

The rearrangement links TRBV10-3 to TRBJ2-2, with 7 bases matching TRBD2. Germline trimming cut 8 bases from V and 9 bases from J; bases unmatched to any gene: 6. The CDR3 totals 12 residues. CDR1 ENHRY and CDR2 SYGVKD come from the germline V gene. CDR3 loop: CAIGRGYRELFF. The CDR3 bases are TGTGCCATCGGGCGGGGGTACCGGGAGCTGTTTTTT.

CDR3 sequence reads: CASSDGRAQYF. DNA for the CDR3: TGTGCCAGCAGTGACGGTCGGGCGCAGTATTTT. The chain couples TRBV6-1 to TRBJ2-3; D is unclear. Germline CDR1 reads MNHNS; CDR2 reads SASEGT. The CDR3 runs 11 residues. Trimming took off 3 bases at V and 10 bases at J, with 8 bases between the two ends.

The genes are TRBV7-3 and TRBJ1-3, with no clear D. Germline CDR1 is SGHTA and CDR2 is FQGTGA. The CDR3 sequence is 13 residues long. V shed 1 base and J shed 0 bases, with 1 base lying between them. The CDR3 sequence: CASSLSSGNTIYF. The CDR3 nucleotides read TGTGCCAGCAGCTTAAGCTCTGGAAACACCATATATTTT. Combining the CDR3 with reference TRBV7-3 and TRBJ1-3 gives the whole variable domain GAGVSQTPSNKVTEKGKYVELRCDPISGHTALYWYRQSLGQGPEFLIYFQGTGAADDSGLPNDRFFAVRPEGSVSTLKIQRTERGDSAVYLCASSLSSGNTIYFGEGSWLTVV.

V is TRBV19 and J is TRBJ2-3; D is perhaps TRBD2 (6 bases). Between the trimmed V and J ends, which lost 5 bases and 0 bases, there was a span of 9 bases. Per the germline V gene, CDR1 is LNHDA and CDR2 is SQIVND (reference sequence). This CDR3 region has 14 residues. CDR3 nucleotides: TGTGCCAGTAGTTCGGCGGGGAGCACAGATACGCAGTATTTT. Its protein product is CASSSAGSTDTQYF.

V usage is TRBV7-2 and J usage is TRBJ2-7; TRBD2 aligns across 9 bases. Trimming cost V 1 base and J 2 bases; bases outside gene matches: 0. The CDR3 extends over 14 amino acids. Germline-derived CDR1 and CDR2 are SGHTA and FQGNSA. The CDR3 DNA is TGTGCCAGCAGCTTAGGCGGGAGGGCCTACGAGCAGTACTTC. Protein product: CASSLGGRAYEQYF.

This clone was detected only once. The chain is built from TRBV18 and TRBJ1-1; no clear D gene. The V end was cut by 6 bases, the J end by 4 bases, with 12 bases between. CDR1 is KGHSH and CDR2 is LQKENI in the germline V gene. The CDR3 extends over 13 amino acids. In DNA, the CDR3 is TGTGCCAGCTCCTCGGGCCTTCTCACTGAAGCTTTCTTT. Encoded protein: CASSSGLLTEAFF.

V gene TRBV7-3 combines with J gene TRBJ2-5; D gene ambiguous. V lost 5 bases to trimming and J lost 5 bases, with 12 bases between them. The CDR3 runs to 13 residues. Germline loops: CDR1 SGHTA, CDR2 FQGTGA. The CDR3 DNA is TGTGCCAGCAGCACCAGGATGGGGGAGACCCAGTACTTC. Amino acid sequence: CASSTRMGETQYF.

The V call is TRBV28, the J call TRBJ1-5; perhaps TRBD1 as D (5 bases). Looked up from germline, CDR1 is MDHEN and CDR2 is SYDVKM. The ends were cut back, 4 bases at V and 1 base at J, with 14 bases in the middle. CDR3 length: 16 residues. The CDR3 spells CASSSRTRGSNQPQHF. The CDR3 region has the DNA TGTGCCAGCAGTTCCCGCACCCGGGGGAGCAATCAGCCCCAGCATTTT.

The V gene is TRBV2, the J gene TRBJ1-3, with D possibly TRBD1 on 6 matching bases. Germline V lookup: CDR1 SNHLY, CDR2 FYNNEI. Between the trimmed V and J ends, which lost 4 bases and 4 bases, there was a span of 11 bases. The CDR3 is 14 residues long. The CDR3 DNA follows: TGTGCCAGCAGTGGGGACACGGTGGGAAACACCATATATTTT. Amino acids: CASSGDTVGNTIYF.

The rearrangement links TRBV5-1 to TRBJ1-2; 10 bases agree with TRBD1. The trim removed 4 bases at V and 2 bases at J, leaving 2 bases unmatched. Germline CDR1 and CDR2: SGHRS and YFSETQ. The CDR3 extends over 14 amino acids. The CDR3: CASSQDRGNYGYTF. The CDR3 region has the DNA TGCGCCAGCAGCCAGGACAGGGGGAACTATGGCTACACCTTC.

The rearrangement joins TRBV10-3 to TRBJ2-5; weak D call: TRBD1 (6 bases). Germline lookup yields CDR1 ENHRY and CDR2 SYGVKD. CDR3 length equals 14 residues. Trimming stripped 3 bases from V and 5 bases from J, with 13 bases between. The CDR3 DNA follows: TGTGCCATCAGTGATTCAGGGGTGAGGGAGACCCAGTACTTC. Amino acids: CAISDSGVRETQYF.

The J gene is TRBJ2-2, the V gene TRBV18; 7 bases are shared with TRBD2. The CDR3 runs to 16 residues. V trimming: 2 bases; J trimming: 7 bases; junction bases outside the gene matches: 10. The germline gives CDR1 KGHSH, CDR2 LQKENI. CDR3 DNA: TGTGCCAGCTCACCAGATGCAGGCGGGGGAAGCGGGGAGCTGTTTTTT. It yields the protein CASSPDAGGGSGELFF.

J is TRBJ2-1 and V is TRBV6-6; 9 nucleotides agree with TRBD2. Per the germline V gene, CDR1 is MNHNY and CDR2 is SVGAGI (reference sequence). Trimming took 6 bases from V and 4 from J; bases not matched to a gene: 10. The CDR3 loop spans 16 amino acids. The CDR3 loop reads CASSRLAGVGYNEQFF. The CDR3 nucleotides are TGTGCCAGCAGCCGCTTAGCGGGAGTAGGTTACAATGAGCAGTTCTTC.

This clone appeared a few times. The V gene is TRBV18, the J gene TRBJ1-2, with 7 bases matching TRBD1. This CDR3 is 15 amino acids long. After removal of 3 bases from V and 7 bases from J, the junction contained 11 bases not matched to a gene. Germline assignment: CDR1 KGHSH and CDR2 LQKENI. CDR3 amino acids: CASSPTVTGDGGYTF. Here the CDR3 DNA reads TGTGCCAGCTCACCCACCGTCACAGGGGATGGTGGCTACACCTTC.

V is TRBV2 and J is TRBJ1-1; D remains unclear. CDR3 length equals 14 residues. V shed 6 bases and J shed 0 bases, with 11 bases lying between them. Germline CDR1 is SNHLY and CDR2 is FYNNEI. The CDR3 loop is CASRRTDLNTEAFF. The CDR3 nucleotides read TGTGCCAGCAGGAGGACGGATTTGAACACTGAAGCTTTCTTT.

V usage is TRBV6-1 and J usage is TRBJ2-3, with TRBD2 matching over 9 bases. The CDR3 length is 14 residues. Trimming took 3 bases from V and 5 from J; bases not matched to a gene: 3. Germline V gene sequence: CDR1 MNHNS, CDR2 SASEGT. The CDR3, as DNA: TGTGCCAGCAGTGAGGGTAGCGGGAGAGATACGCAGTATTTT. It encodes CASSEGSGRDTQYF.

The rearrangement uses TRBV7-2 and TRBJ1-6, with D unresolved. Germline assignment: CDR1 SGHTA and CDR2 FQGNSA. This CDR3 has 15 amino acids. V was shortened by 6 bases and J by 8 bases, with 17 bases between the two germline ends. The CDR3 sequence is CASSFFSVGDSPLHF. In DNA form, the CDR3 reads TGTGCCAGCAGTTTTTTTTCTGTCGGTGATTCACCCCTCCACTTT. Using reference TRBV7-2 and TRBJ1-6 for the parts outside the CDR3, the full variable domain is GAGVSQSPSNKVTEKGKDVELRCDPISGHTALYWYRQSLGQGLEFLIYFQGNSAPDKSGLPSDRFSAERTGGSVSTLTIQRTQQEDSAVYLCASSFFSVGDSPLHFGNGTRLTVT.

The rearrangement joins TRBV5-4 to TRBJ2-7; the match to TRBD2 covers 9 bases. Losses at the gene ends were 7 bases for V and 1 base for J; bases not matched to a gene: 6. The V gene's germline CDR1 is SGHNT and CDR2 YYREEE (reference sequence). This CDR3 is built from 14 residues. CDR3 amino acids: CASSQTSGSYEQYF. In DNA, the CDR3 is TGTGCCAGCTCCCAGACTAGCGGATCCTACGAGCAGTACTTC.

This clone showed up just once. The chain carries TRBV5-4 and TRBJ2-7; 7 bases are shared with TRBD1. Germline CDR1 and CDR2: SGHNT and YYREEE (reference sequence). Trimming cost V 4 bases and J 3 bases; bases outside gene matches: 10. This CDR3 is built from 15 residues. The CDR3 coding sequence is TGTGCCAGCAGCGAGGACAGGAATCTACTCTACGAGCAGTACTTC. It specifies CASSEDRNLLYEQYF.

The rearrangement joins TRBV7-3 to TRBJ1-1; no firm D call. This CDR3 spans 14 amino acids. Deletions cut 5 bases from V and 5 bases from J, with 15 bases between. Germline CDR1 reads SGHTA; CDR2 reads FQGTGA. The CDR3 bases are TGTGCCAGCAGCGTAGGTTCTGATCCGACTGAAGCTTTCTTT. Translated: CASSVGSDPTEAFF.

The CDR3 region has the DNA TGTGCCAGTAGCAAACATCGACAGGGTTTCCCCTACGAGCAGTACTTC. Translating it yields CASSKHRQGFPYEQYF. This sequence joins TRBV19 and TRBJ2-7; 7 bases fit TRBD1. This CDR3 has 16 amino acids. The trim removed 6 bases at V and 2 bases at J, leaving 13 bases unmatched. Germline assignment: CDR1 LNHDA and CDR2 SQIVND (reference sequence).

The rearrangement joins TRBV6-6 to TRBJ1-6; the match to TRBD1 covers 7 bases. CDR3 length: 16 residues. V lost 0 bases to trimming and J lost 7 bases; unmatched junction nucleotides: 6. CDR1 is MNHNY, CDR2 SVGAGI, per germline (reference sequence). CDR3 DNA: TGTGCCAGCAGTTACTCTCGGACAGGCGGGAATTCACCCCTCCACTTT. It yields the protein CASSYSRTGGNSPLHF.

V and J are TRBV30 and TRBJ2-1; D is possibly TRBD1 or TRBD2 (6 bases each). The CDR3 length is 15 residues. The V end was cut by 4 bases, the J end by 2 bases, with 15 bases between. The germline V gene encodes CDR1 GTSNPN and CDR2 SVGIG (reference sequence). The CDR3 protein is CAWNPRGATYNEQFF. The DNA for the CDR3 is TGTGCCTGGAACCCGAGGGGGGCTACCTACAATGAGCAGTTCTTC.